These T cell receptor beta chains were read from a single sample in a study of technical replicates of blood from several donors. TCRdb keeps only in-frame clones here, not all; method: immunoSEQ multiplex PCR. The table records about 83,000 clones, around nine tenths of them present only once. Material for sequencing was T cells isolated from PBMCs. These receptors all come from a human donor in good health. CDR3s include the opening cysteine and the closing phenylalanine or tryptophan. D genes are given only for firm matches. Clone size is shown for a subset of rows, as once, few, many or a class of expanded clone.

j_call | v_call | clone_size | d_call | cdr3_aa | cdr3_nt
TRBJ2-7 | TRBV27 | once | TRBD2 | CASYSGRGGEQYF | TGTGCCAGCTATAGCGGGAGAGGAGGAGAGCAGTACTTC
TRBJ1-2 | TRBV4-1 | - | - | CASSNNPQTRKANYGYTF | TGCGCCAGCAGCAATAACCCCCAGACCAGGAAGGCTAACTATGGCTACACCTTC
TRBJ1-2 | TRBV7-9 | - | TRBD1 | CASSLFLTGGLRGYTF | TGTGCCAGCAGCTTATTCCTGACAGGGGGGCTACGTGGCTACACCTTC
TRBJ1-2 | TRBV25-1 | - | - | CASSEKGGGYTF | TGTGCCAGCAGTGAAAAGGGGGGGGGCTACACCTTC
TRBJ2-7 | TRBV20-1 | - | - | CSARVGYEQYF | TGCAGTGCTAGAGTCGGGTACGAGCAGTACTTC
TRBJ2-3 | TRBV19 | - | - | CASRPGGGADTQYF | TGTGCCAGTAGGCCGGGGGGCGGTGCAGATACGCAGTATTTT
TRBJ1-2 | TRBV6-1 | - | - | CASSEAGQYGYTF | TGTGCCAGCAGTGAAGCTGGACAGTATGGCTACACCTTC
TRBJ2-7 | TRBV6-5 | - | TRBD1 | CASSAGGSSYEQYF | TGTGCCAGCAGTGCAGGGGGTAGCTCCTACGAGCAGTACTTC
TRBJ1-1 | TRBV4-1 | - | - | CASSQEGRVGGTEAFF | TGCGCCAGCAGCCAAGAGGGGAGGGTGGGCGGGACCGAAGCTTTCTTT
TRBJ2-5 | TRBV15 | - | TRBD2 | CATLGGQETQYF | TGTGCCACCCTCGGGGGGCAAGAGACCCAGTACTTC
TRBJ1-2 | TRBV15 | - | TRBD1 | CATSRDGVQGSGYTF | TGTGCCACCAGCAGAGATGGTGTACAGGGGAGCGGCTACACCTTC
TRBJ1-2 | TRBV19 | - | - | CASSRIQSMDGYTF | TGTGCCAGTAGTAGGATACAGTCGATGGATGGCTACACCTTC
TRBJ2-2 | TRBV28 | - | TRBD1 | CASSSHTGDRGPRRSRELFF | TGTGCCAGCAGTTCGCATACGGGGGACAGGGGGCCCCGGCGGTCCCGGGAGCTGTTTTTT
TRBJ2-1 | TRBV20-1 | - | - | CSAIPRNEQFF | TGCAGTGCTATCCCCAGGAATGAGCAGTTCTTC
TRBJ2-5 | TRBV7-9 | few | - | CASSLGTAKRGGETQYF | TGTGCCAGCAGCTTAGGGACAGCGAAGAGGGGTGGAGAGACCCAGTACTTC
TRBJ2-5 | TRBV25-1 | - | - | CASIPNGVVEQYF | TGTGCCAGCATCCCGAACGGAGTGGTTGAGCAGTACTTC
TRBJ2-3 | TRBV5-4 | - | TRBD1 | CASSLSTGGTFISTDTQYF | TGTGCCAGCAGCTTGTCAACAGGGGGGACATTTATAAGCACAGATACGCAGTATTTT
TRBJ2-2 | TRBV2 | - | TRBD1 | CASRPGQGATLFTGELFF | TGTGCCAGCAGACCCGGACAGGGGGCAACCCTTTTCACCGGGGAGCTGTTTTTT
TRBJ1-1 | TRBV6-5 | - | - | CASSYSGRGNTEAFF | TGTGCCAGCAGTTACTCTGGAAGGGGGAACACTGAAGCTTTCTTT
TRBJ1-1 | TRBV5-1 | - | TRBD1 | CASSLGGQGSSEAFF | TGCGCCAGCAGCTTGGGGGGACAGGGGAGCTCGGAAGCTTTCTTT
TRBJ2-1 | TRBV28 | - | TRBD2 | CASIPALGQREDYNEQFF | TGTGCCAGCATCCCCGCGCTTGGGCAGCGGGAGGACTACAATGAGCAGTTCTTC
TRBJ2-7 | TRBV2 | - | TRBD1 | CASSETGQGAYEQYF | TGTGCCAGCAGTGAAACGGGACAGGGGGCCTACGAGCAGTACTTC
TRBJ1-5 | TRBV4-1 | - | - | CASSPSGGEWPQHF | TGCGCCAGCAGCCCTTCGGGGGGGGAATGGCCCCAGCATTTT
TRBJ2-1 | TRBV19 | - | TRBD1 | CASSMGSGTGYNEQFF | TGTGCCAGTAGTATGGGATCCGGGACAGGCTACAATGAGCAGTTCTTC
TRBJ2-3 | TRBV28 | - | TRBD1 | CASRPRGDRRDTQYF | TGTGCCAGCAGGCCAAGGGGGGACAGGCGGGATACGCAGTATTTT
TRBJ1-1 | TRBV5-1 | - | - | CASSLLGANTEAFF | TGCGCCAGCAGCTTGTTGGGGGCTAACACTGAAGCTTTCTTT
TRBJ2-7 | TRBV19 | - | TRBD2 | CASSTLAGAYEQYF | TGTGCCAGTAGTACCTTAGCGGGGGCCTACGAGCAGTACTTC
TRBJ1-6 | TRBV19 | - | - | CASSIQGGDSPLHF | TGTGCCAGTAGTATCCAGGGAGGTGATTCACCCCTCCACTTT